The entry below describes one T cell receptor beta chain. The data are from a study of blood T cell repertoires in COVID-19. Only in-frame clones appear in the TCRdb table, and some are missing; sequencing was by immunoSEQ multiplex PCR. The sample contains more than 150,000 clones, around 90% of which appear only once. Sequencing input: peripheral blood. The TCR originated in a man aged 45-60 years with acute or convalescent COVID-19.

The CDR3 protein is CASSLWGLAGNTIYF. The CDR3 DNA reads as TGTGCCAGCAGCTTGTGGGGACTAGCTGGAAACACCATATATTTT. The chain joins TRBV7-2 to TRBJ1-3, with D perhaps matching TRBD1 (5 bases). Trimming removed 3 bases at V and 2 bases at J, with 11 bases between. CDR1 is SGHTA and CDR2 is FQGNSA in the germline V gene. This CDR3 comprises 15 residues.